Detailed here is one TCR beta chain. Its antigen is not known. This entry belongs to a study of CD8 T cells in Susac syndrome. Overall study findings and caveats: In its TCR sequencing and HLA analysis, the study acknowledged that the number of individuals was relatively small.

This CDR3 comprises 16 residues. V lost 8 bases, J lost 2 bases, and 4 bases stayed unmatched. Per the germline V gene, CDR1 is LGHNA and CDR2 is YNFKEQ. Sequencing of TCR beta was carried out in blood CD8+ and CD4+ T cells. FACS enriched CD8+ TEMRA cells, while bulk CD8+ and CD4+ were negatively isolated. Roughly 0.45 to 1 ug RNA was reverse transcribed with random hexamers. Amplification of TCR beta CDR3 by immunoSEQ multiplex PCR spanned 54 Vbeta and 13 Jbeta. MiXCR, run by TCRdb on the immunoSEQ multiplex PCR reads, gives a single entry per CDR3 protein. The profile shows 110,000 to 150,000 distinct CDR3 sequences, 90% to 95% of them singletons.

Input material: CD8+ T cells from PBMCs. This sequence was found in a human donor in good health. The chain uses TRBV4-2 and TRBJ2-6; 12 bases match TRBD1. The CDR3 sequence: CASLGTGGPGANVLTF. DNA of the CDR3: TGTGCCAGCCTGGGGACAGGGGGCCCTGGGGCCAACGTCCTGACTTTC.